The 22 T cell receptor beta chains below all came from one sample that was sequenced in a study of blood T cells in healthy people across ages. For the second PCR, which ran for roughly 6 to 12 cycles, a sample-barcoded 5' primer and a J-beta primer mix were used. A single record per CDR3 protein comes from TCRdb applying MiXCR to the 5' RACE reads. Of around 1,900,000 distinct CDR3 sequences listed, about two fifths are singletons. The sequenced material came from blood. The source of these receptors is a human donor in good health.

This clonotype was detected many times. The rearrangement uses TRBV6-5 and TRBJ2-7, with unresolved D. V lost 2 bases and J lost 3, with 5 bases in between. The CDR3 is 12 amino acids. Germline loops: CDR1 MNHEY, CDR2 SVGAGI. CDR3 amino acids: CASSYAGYEQYF. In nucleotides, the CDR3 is TGTGCCAGCAGTTACGCAGGCTACGAGCAGTACTTC.

This CDR3 reads CASSLLGQSTDTQYF. In DNA, the CDR3 is TGCGCCAGCAGCTTGTTAGGACAGAGCACAGATACGCAGTATTTT. The chain employs TRBV5-1 and TRBJ2-3; maybe TRBD1 (6 bases). The CDR3 spans 15 residues. V lost 1 base and J 0 bases, leaving 9 bases between the germline ends. The germline CDR1 and CDR2 sequences are SGHRS and YFSETQ.

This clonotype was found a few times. CDR3 loop: CASSPTQGGTEAFF. The CDR3 DNA reads as TGTGCCAGCAGCCCTACTCAGGGAGGCACTGAAGCTTTCTTT. This chain uses TRBV3-1 with TRBJ1-1, with a possible D match to TRBD1 (5 bases). Trimming shortened V by 4 bases and J by 4 bases, and 13 bases separated the two germline ends. CDR1 LGHDT and CDR2 YNNKEL come from the germline V gene (reference sequence). This CDR3 spans 14 amino acids.

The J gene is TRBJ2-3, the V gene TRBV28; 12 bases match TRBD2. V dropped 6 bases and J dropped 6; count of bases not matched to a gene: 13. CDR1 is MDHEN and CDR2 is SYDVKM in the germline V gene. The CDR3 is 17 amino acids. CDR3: CASSTSILAGGRDTQYF. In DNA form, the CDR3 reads TGTGCCAGCAGCACTTCAATACTAGCGGGGGGTAGGGATACGCAGTATTTT.

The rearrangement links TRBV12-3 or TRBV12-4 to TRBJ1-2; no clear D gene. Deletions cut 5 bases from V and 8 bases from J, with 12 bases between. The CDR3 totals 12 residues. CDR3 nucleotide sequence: TGTGCCAGCAGTCCGGAGTCGTGGGGCTACACCTTC. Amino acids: CASSPESWGYTF.

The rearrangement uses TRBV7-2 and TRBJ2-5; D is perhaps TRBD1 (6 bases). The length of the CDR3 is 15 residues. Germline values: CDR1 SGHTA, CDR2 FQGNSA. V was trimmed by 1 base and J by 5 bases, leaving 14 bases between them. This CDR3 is CASSLGGLGLETQYF. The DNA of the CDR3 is TGTGCCAGCAGCTTAGGGGGGCTGGGTTTGGAGACCCAGTACTTC.

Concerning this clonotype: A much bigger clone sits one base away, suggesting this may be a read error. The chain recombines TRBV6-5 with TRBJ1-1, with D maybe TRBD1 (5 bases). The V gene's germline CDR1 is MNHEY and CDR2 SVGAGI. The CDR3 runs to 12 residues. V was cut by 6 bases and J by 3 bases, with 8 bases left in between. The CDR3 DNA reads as TGTGCCAGCAGATTGGGGGACACTGAAGCTTTCTTT. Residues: CASRLGDTEAFF.

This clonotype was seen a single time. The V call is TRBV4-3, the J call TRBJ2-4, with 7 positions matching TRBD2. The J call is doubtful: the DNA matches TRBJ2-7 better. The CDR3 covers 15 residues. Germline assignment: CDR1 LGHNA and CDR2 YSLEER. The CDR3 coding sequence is TGCGCCAGCAGCCAAGGACTAGCTCCGGGCTACGAGCAGTACTTC. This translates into CASSQGLAPGYEQYF.

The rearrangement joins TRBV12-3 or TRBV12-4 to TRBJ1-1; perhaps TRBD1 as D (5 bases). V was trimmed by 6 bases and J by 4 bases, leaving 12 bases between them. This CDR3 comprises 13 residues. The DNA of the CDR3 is TGTGCCAGCAGCCGACAGAGTCTCACTGAAGCTTTCTTT. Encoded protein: CASSRQSLTEAFF.

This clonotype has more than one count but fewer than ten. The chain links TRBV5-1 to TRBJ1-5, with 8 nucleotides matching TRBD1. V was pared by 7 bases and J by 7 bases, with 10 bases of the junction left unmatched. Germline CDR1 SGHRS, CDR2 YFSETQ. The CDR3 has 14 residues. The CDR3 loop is CASHPTGVEQPQHF. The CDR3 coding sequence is TGCGCCAGCCATCCGACAGGGGTGGAACAGCCCCAGCATTTT.

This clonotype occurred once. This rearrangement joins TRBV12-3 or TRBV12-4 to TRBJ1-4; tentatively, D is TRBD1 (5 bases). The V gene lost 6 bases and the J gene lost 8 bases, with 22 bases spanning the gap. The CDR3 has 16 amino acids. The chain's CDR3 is CASSAILQGLGEKLFF. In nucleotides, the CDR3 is TGTGCCAGCAGCGCCATCCTCCAGGGTTTGGGAGAAAAACTGTTTTTT.

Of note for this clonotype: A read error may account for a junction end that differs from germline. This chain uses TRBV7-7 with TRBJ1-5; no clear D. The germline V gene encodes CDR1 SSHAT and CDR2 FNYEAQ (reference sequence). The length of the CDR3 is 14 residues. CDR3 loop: CASSFGRGGQPQHF. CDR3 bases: TGTGCTAGCAGCTTTGGGCGGGGAGGGCAGCCCCAGCATTTT.

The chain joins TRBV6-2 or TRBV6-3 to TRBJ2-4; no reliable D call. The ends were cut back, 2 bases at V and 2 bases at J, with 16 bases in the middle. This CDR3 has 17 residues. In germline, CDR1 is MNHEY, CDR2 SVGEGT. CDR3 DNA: TGTGCCAGCAGTTACAGTTTAGGGCTATTATCCAAAAACATTCAGTACTTC. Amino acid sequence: CASSYSLGLLSKNIQYF.

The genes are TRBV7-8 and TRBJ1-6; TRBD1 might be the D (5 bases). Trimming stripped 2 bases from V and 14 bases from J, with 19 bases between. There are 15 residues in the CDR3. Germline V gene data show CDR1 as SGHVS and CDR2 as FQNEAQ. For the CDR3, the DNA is TGTGCCAGCAGCTTACCGCAGGGATACCTTTTGGCCCTCCACTTT. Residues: CASSLPQGYLLALHF.

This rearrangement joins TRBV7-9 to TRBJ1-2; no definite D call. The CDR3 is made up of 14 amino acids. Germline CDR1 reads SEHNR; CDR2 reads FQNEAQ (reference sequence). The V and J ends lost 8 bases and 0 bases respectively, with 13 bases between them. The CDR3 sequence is CASEPLRANYGYTF. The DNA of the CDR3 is TGTGCCAGCGAACCCTTGCGAGCTAACTATGGCTACACCTTC.

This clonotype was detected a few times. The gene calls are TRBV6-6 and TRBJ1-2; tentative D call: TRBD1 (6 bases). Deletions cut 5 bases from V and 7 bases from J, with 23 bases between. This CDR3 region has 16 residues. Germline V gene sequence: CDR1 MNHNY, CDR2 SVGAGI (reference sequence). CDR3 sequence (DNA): TGTGCCAGCAGTCCCGAGGGGGAGGGGTGGTCTTCTGGCTACACCTTC. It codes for CASSPEGEGWSSGYTF.

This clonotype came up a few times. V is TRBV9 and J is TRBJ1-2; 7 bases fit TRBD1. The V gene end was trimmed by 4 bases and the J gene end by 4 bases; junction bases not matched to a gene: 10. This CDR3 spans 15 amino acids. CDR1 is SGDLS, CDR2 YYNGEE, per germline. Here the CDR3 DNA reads TGTGCCAGCAGCTCCTCAGGGGGAGCAGCCTATGGCTACACCTTC. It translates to CASSSSGGAAYGYTF.

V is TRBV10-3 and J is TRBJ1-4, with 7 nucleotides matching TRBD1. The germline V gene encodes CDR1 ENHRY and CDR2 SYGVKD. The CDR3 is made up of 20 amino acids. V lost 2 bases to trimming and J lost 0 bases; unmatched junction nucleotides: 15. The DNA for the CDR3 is TGTGCCATCAGTGAGACGGGACAGCACCTTCAACTTGCAACTAATGAAAAACTGTTTTTT. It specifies CAISETGQHLQLATNEKLFF.

CDR3 sequence (DNA): TGTGCCCTCTCGGGGCAGGGGGCGCTTGAGCAGTACTTC. This encodes CALSGQGALEQYF. The chain employs TRBV2 and TRBJ2-7, with 8 positions matching TRBD1. The germline CDR1 and CDR2 sequences are SNHLY and FYNNEI. The CDR3 contains 13 residues. Germline trimming cut 11 bases from V and 7 bases from J; bases unmatched to any gene: 13.

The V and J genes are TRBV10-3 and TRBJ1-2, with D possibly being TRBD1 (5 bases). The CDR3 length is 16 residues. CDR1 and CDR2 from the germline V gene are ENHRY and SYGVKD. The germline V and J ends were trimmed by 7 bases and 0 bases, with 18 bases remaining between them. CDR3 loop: CAINRGQGEANYGYTF. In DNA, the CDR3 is TGTGCCATCAATCGAGGGCAGGGAGAAGCTAACTATGGCTACACCTTC.

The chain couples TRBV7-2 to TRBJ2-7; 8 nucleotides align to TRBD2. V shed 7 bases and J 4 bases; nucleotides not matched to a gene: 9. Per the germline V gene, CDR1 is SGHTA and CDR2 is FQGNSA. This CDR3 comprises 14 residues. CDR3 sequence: CASTRSGGAYEQYF. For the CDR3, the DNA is TGTGCCAGCACCCGATCGGGGGGGGCTTACGAGCAGTACTTC.

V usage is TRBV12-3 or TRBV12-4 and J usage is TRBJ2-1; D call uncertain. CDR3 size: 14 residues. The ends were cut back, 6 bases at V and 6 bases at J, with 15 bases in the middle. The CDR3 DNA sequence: TGTGCCAGCAGCCCGGCGAGAGCAATCAATGAGCAGTTCTTC. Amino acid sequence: CASSPARAINEQFF.